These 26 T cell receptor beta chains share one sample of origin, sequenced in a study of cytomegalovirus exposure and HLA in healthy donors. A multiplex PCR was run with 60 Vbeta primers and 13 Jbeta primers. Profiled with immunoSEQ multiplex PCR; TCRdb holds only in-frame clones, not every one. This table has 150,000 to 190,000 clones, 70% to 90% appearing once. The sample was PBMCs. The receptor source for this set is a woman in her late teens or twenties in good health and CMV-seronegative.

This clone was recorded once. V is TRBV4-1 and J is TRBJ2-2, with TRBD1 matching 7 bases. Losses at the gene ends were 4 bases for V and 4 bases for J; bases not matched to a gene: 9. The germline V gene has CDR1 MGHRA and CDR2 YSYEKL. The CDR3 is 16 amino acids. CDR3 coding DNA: TGCGCCAGCAGCCGGCCGGGACAGAAAGGCACCGGGGAGCTGTTTTTT. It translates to CASSRPGQKGTGELFF.

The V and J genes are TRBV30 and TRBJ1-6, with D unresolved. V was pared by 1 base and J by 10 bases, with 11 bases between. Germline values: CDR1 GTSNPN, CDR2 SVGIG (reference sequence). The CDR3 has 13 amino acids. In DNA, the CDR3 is TGTGCCTGGAGTGCCCAGAACTACTCACCCCTCCACTTT. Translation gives CAWSAQNYSPLHF.

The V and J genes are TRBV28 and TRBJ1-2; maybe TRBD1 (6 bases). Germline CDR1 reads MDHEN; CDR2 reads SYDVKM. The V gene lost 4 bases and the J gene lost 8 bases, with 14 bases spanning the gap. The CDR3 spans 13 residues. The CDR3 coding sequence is TGTGCCAGCAGTTACCCCGTCACAGGGGGCTACACCTTC. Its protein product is CASSYPVTGGYTF.

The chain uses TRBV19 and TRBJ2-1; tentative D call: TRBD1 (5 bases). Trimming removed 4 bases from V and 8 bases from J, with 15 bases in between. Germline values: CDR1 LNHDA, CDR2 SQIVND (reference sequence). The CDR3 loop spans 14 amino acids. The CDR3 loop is CASSNWAGLDEQFF. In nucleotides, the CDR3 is TGTGCCAGTAGTAACTGGGCAGGGCTTGATGAGCAGTTCTTC.

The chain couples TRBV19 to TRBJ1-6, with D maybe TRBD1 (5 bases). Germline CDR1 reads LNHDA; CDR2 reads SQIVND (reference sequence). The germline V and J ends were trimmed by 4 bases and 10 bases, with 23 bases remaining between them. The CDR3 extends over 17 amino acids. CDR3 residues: CASSTSPGLGRGSPLHF. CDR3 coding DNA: TGTGCCAGTAGTACATCCCCAGGGCTGGGTAGAGGATCACCCCTCCACTTT.

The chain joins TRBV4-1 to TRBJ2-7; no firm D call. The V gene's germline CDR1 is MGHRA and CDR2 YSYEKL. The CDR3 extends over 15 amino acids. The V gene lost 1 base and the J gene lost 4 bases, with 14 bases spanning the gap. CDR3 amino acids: CASSQVTTTTYEQYF. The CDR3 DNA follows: TGCGCCAGCAGCCAAGTAACCACAACCACGTACGAGCAGTACTTC.

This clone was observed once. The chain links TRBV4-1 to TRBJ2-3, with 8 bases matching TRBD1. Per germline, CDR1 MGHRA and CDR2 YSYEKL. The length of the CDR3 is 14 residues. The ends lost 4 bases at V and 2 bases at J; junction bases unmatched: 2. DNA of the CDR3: TGCGCCAGCAGCCGGGACAGGTACACAGATACGCAGTATTTT. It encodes CASSRDRYTDTQYF.

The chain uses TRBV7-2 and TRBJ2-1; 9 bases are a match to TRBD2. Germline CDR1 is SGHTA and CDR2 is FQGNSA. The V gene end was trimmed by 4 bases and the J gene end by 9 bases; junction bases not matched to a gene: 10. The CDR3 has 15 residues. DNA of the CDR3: TGTGCCAGCAGCTCGATGTTAGCGGGAGAAACTGAGCAGTTCTTC. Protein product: CASSSMLAGETEQFF.

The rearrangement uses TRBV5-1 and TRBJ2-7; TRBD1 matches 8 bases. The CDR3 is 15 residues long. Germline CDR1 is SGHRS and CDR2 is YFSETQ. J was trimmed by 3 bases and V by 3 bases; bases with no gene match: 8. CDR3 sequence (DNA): TGCGCCAGCAGCTCCGGACAGGGAACTATCTACGAGCAGTACTTC. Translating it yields CASSSGQGTIYEQYF.

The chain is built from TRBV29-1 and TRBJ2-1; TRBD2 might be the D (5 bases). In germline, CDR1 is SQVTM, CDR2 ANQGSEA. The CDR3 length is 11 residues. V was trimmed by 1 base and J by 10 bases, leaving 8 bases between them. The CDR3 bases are TGCAGCGTTGAAGGGAGGACGGAGCAGTTCTTC. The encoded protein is CSVEGRTEQFF.

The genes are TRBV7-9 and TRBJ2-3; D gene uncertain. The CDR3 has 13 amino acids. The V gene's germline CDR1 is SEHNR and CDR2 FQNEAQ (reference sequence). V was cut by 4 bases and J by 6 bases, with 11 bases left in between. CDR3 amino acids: CASSSLPGDTQYF. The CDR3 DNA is TGTGCCAGCAGCTCCCTCCCTGGCGATACGCAGTATTTT.

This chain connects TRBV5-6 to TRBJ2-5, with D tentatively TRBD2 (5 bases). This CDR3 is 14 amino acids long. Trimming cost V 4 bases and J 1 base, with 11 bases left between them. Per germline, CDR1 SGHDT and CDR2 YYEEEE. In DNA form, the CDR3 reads TGTGCCAGCAGCCGCGGGCGGCCCCAAGAGACCCAGTACTTC. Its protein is CASSRGRPQETQYF.

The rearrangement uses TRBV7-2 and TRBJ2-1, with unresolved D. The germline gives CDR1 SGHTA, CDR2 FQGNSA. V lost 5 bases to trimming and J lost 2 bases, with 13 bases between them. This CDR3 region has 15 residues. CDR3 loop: CASSPTGGPYNEQFF. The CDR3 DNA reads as TGTGCCAGCAGCCCCACTGGCGGTCCCTACAATGAGCAGTTCTTC.

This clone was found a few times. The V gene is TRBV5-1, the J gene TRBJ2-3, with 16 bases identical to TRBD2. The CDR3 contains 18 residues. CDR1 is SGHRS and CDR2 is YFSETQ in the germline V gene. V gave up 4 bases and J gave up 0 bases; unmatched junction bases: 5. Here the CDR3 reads CASSPGLAGGVSTDTQYF. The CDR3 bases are TGCGCCAGCAGCCCGGGACTAGCGGGGGGGGTGAGCACAGATACGCAGTATTTT.

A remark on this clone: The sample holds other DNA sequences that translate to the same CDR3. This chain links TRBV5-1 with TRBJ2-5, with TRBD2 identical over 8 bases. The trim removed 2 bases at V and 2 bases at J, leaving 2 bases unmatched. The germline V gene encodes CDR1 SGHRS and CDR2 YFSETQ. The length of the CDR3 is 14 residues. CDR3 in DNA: TGCGCCAGCAGCTTAGCGGGGGATCAAGAGACCCAGTACTTC. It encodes CASSLAGDQETQYF.

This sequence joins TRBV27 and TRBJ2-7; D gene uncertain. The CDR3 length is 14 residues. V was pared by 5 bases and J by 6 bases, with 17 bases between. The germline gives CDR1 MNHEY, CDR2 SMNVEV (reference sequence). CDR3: CASSLPSYPLEQYF. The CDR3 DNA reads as TGTGCCAGCAGTCTCCCGTCCTACCCCCTCGAGCAGTACTTC.

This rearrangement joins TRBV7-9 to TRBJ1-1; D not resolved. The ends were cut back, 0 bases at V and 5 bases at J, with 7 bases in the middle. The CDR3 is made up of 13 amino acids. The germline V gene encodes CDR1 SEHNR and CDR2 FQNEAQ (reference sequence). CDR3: CASSLAPVTEAFF. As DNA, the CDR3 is TGTGCCAGCAGCTTAGCTCCGGTGACTGAAGCTTTCTTT.

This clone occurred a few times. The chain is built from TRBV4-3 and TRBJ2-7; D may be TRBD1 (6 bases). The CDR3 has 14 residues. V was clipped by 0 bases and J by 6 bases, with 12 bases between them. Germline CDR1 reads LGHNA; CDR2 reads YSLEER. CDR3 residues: CASSQDLGASEQYF. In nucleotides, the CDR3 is TGCGCCAGCAGCCAAGATTTGGGGGCTTCCGAGCAGTACTTC.

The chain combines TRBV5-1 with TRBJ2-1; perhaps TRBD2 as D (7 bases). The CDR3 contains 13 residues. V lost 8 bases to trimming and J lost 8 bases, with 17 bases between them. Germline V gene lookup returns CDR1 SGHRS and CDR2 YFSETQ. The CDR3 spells CASSGGGHHEQFF. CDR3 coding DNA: TGCGCCAGTAGTGGGGGGGGCCACCATGAGCAGTTCTTC.

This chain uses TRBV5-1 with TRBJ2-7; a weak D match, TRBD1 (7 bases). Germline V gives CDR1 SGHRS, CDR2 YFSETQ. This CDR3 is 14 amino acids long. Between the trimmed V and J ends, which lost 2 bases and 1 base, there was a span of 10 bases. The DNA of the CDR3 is TGCGCCAGCAGCTTTCAGGGGGGTTCCTACGAGCAGTACTTC. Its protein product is CASSFQGGSYEQYF.

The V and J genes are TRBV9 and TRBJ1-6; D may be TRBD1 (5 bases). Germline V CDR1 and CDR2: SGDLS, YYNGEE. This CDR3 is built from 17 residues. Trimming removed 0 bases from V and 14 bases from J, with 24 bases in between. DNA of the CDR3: TGTGCCAGCAGCGTAGCGCACGGGGGGTACTTAGGGGTAACCCTCCACTTT. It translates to CASSVAHGGYLGVTLHF.

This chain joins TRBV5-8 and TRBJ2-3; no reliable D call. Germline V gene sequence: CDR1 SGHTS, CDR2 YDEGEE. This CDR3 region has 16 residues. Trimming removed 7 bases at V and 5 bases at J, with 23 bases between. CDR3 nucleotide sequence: TGTGCCAGCCCCCCCGCCGTGCTTAGTTTTCAAGATACGCAGTATTTT. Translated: CASPPAVLSFQDTQYF. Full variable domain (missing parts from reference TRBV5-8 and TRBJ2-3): EAGVTQSPTHLIKTRGQQATLRCSPISGHTSVYWYQQALGLGLQFLLWYDEGEERNRGNFPPRFSGRQFPNYSSELNVNALELEDSALYLCASPPAVLSFQDTQYFGPGTRLTVL.

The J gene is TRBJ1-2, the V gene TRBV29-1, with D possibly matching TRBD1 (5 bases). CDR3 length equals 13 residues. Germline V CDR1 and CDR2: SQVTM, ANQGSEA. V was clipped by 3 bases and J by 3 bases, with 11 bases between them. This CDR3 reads CSVDGGVDYGYTF. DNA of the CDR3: TGCAGCGTTGATGGGGGGGTGGACTATGGCTACACCTTC.

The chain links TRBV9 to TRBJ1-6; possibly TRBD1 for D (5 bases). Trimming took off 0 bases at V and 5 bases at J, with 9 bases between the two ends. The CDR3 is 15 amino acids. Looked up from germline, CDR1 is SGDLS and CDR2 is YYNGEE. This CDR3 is CASSVVDSNNSPLHF. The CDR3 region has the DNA TGTGCCAGCAGCGTAGTTGACAGTAATAATTCACCCCTCCACTTT.

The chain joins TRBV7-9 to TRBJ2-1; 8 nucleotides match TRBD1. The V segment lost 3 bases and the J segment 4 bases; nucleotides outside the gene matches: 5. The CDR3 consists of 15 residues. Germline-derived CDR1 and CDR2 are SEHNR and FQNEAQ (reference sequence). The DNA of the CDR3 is TGTGCCAGCAGCTTTACGGACAGGGAGTACAATGAGCAGTTCTTC. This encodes CASSFTDREYNEQFF.

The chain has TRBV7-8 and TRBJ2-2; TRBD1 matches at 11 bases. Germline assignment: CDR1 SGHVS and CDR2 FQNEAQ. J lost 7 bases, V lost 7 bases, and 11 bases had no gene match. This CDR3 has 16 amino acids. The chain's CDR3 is CASIKEDRGQIGELFF. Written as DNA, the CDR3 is TGTGCCAGCATCAAGGAGGACAGGGGGCAAATCGGGGAGCTGTTTTTT.